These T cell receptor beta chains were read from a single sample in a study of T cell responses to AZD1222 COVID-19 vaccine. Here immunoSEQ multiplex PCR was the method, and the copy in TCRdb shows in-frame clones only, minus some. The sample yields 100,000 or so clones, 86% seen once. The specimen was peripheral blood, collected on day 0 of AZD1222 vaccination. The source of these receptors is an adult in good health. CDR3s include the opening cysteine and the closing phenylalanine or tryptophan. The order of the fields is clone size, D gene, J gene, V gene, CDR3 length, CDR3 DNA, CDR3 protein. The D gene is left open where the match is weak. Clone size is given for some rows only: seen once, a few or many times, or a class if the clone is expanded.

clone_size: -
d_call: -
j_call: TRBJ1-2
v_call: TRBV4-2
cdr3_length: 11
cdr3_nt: TGTGCCAGCAGCCAATCGGCTGTCTACACCTTC
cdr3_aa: CASSQSAVYTF

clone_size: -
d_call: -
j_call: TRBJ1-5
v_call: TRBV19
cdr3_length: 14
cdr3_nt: TGTGCCAGTAGTATTTCAGGTGCGGTTCAGCCCCAGCATTTT
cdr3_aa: CASSISGAVQPQHF

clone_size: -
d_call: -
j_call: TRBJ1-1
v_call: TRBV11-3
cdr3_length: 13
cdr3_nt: TGTGCCAGCAGCCGTGCGATGAACACTGAAGCTTTCTTT
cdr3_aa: CASSRAMNTEAFF

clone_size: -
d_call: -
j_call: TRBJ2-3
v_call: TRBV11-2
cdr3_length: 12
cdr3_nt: TGTGCCAGCAGCTTATTAGGGGATACGCAGTATTTT
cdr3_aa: CASSLLGDTQYF

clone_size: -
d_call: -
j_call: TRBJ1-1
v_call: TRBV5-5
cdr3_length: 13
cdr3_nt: TGTGCCAGCAGCCCTACAGGGCCGGCTGAAGCTTTCTTT
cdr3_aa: CASSPTGPAEAFF

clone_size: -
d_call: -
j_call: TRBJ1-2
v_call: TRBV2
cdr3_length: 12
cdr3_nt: TGTGCCAGCAGAAGACAGGAGGGTGGCTACACCTTC
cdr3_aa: CASRRQEGGYTF

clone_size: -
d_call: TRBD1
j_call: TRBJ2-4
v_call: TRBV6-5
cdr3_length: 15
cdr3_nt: TGTGCCAGCAGAGACAGGGGCTGGGTAAAGGACATTCAGTACTTC
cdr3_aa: CASRDRGWVKDIQYF

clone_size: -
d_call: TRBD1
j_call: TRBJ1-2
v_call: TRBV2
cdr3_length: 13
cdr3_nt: TGTGCCAGCCGGGGACAGGGAGGACGTGGCTACACCTTC
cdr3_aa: CASRGQGGRGYTF

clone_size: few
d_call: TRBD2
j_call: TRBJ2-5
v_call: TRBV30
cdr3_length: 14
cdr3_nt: TGTGCCTGGAGTGTAGCGGGAGGTTTCCAGACCCAGTACTTC
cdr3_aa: CAWSVAGGFQTQYF

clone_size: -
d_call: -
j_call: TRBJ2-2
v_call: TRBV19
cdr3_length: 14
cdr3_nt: TGTGCCAGTAGATATTATACGAACACCGGGGAGCTGTTTTTT
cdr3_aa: CASRYYTNTGELFF

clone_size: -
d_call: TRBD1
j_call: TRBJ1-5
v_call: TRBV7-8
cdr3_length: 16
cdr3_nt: TGTGCCAGCAGCTCCTGGACAGGGATAGGCAATCAGCCCCAGCATTTT
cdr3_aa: CASSSWTGIGNQPQHF

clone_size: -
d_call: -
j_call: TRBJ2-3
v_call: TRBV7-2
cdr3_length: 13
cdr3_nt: TGTGCCAGCAGCCGCAGACCAGGGGATACGCAGTATTTT
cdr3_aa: CASSRRPGDTQYF

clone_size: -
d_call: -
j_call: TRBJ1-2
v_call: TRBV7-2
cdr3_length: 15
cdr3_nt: TGTGCCAGCACTCCACAGCTAGACAGCCTCAGCTTGATGTCGTTC
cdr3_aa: CASTPQLDSLSLMSF

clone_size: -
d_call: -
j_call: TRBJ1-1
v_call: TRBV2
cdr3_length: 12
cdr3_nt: TGTGCCAGCAGTGCAATGAACACTGAAGCTTTCTTT
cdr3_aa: CASSAMNTEAFF

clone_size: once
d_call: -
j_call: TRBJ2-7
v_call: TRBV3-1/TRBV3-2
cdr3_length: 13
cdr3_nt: TGTGCCAGCAGCCCGAACGGAGCCCAAGAGCAGTACTTC
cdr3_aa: CASSPNGAQEQYF

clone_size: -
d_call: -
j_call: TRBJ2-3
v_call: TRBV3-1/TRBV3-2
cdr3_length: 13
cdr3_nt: TGTGCCAGCAGCCTCTCCGAAGGTCGTACGCAGTATTTT
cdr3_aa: CASSLSEGRTQYF

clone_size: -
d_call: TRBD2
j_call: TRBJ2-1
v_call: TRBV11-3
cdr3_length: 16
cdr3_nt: TGTGCCAGCAGCTTGTCGTTAGGACTAGCGGGAGCTGAGCAGTTCTTC
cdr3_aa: CASSLSLGLAGAEQFF

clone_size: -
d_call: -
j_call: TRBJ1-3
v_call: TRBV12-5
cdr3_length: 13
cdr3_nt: TGTGCTAGTGGTGACGGACAGGGAAACACCATATATTTT
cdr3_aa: CASGDGQGNTIYF

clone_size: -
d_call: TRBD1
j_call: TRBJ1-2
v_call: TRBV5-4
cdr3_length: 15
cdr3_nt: TGTGCCAGCAGCTTGGTTCAGGGGGCCTCTGGTGGCTACACCTTC
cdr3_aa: CASSLVQGASGGYTF

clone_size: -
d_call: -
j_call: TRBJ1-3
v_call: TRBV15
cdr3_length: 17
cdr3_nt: TGTGCCACCAGCAGAGATCGGGAGGGAGGTTCTGGAAACACCATATATTTT
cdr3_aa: CATSRDREGGSGNTIYF